The 8 T cell receptor beta chains reported below all come from one sample, sequenced in a study of CD4+ T cells in melanoma. Sequencing used immunoSEQ multiplex PCR; TCRdb keeps in-frame clones, though not all of them. The data contain about 140,000 clones, 80% to 95% of them singletons. The receptor set was obtained from a human donor with melanoma.

The V call is TRBV19, the J call TRBJ2-1; tentatively, D is TRBD1 or TRBD2 (6 bases each). This CDR3 comprises 15 residues. Germline CDR1 is LNHDA and CDR2 is SQIVND (reference sequence). V was shortened by 5 bases and J by 2 bases, with 13 bases between the two germline ends. The CDR3 DNA follows: TGTGCCAGTAGTCTCCGAGGGGGGCCCTACAATGAGCAGTTCTTC. Translation gives CASSLRGGPYNEQFF.

The V gene is TRBV30, the J gene TRBJ1-4; D not resolved. Trimming removed 1 base at V and 5 bases at J, with 5 bases between. Germline V gene lookup returns CDR1 GTSNPN and CDR2 SVGIG (reference sequence). The CDR3 is 12 amino acids. The CDR3 nucleotides are TGTGCCTGGAGTGACAGAAATGAAAAACTGTTTTTT. Translating it yields CAWSDRNEKLFF. Using reference TRBV30 and TRBJ1-4 for the parts outside the CDR3, the full variable domain is SQTIHQWPATLVQPVGSPLSLECTVEGTSNPNLYWYRQAAGRGLQLLFYSVGIGQISSEVPQNLSASRPQDRQFILSSKKLLLSDSGFYLCAWSDRNEKLFFGSGTQLSVL.

The chain uses TRBV5-1 and TRBJ1-1; a weak D match, TRBD1 (5 bases). Trimming took off 0 bases at V and 5 bases at J, with 11 bases between the two ends. This CDR3 contains 14 residues. Germline assignment: CDR1 SGHRS and CDR2 YFSETQ. In DNA, the CDR3 is TGCGCCAGCAGCTTGGGCAGGGTACGGACTGAAGCTTTCTTT. Translated: CASSLGRVRTEAFF.

The genes are TRBV30 and TRBJ2-5; 12 nucleotides agree with TRBD2. J gave up 4 bases and V 2 bases, and 5 bases lay outside the gene matches. This CDR3 has 15 residues. Per the germline V gene, CDR1 is GTSNPN and CDR2 is SVGIG (reference sequence). The CDR3, as DNA: TGTGCCTGGAGTATGCTAGCGGGGGGGCCAGAGACCCAGTACTTC. Encoded protein: CAWSMLAGGPETQYF.

The V gene is TRBV19, the J gene TRBJ2-1; TRBD2 might be the D (7 bases). The CDR3 is 15 residues long. Germline assignment: CDR1 LNHDA and CDR2 SQIVND (reference sequence). V gave up 2 bases and J gave up 4 bases, with 12 bases separating them. The chain's CDR3 is CASSIRGGLYNEQFF. DNA for the CDR3: TGTGCCAGTAGTATACGCGGGGGCCTATACAATGAGCAGTTCTTC.

The chain joins TRBV28 to TRBJ2-1; D may be TRBD1 or TRBD2 (5 bases each). Germline CDR1 reads MDHEN; CDR2 reads SYDVKM. The CDR3 is 16 amino acids. Trimming took off 6 bases at V and 0 bases at J, with 15 bases between the two ends. CDR3 in amino acids: CASSSPGLGSYNEQFF. In DNA, the CDR3 is TGTGCCAGCAGCTCTCCGGGGCTGGGCTCCTACAATGAGCAGTTCTTC.

CDR3 DNA sequence: TGCGCCAGCAGCCCCGGACAGACGGCCACGATTTCTAACTATGGCTACACCTTC. Encoded protein: CASSPGQTATISNYGYTF. The V and J genes are TRBV4-1 and TRBJ1-2; tentatively, D is TRBD1 (6 bases). CDR3 length: 18 residues. From germline, CDR1 is MGHRA and CDR2 YSYEKL. V lost 4 bases and J 0 bases, leaving 21 bases between the germline ends.

The rearrangement links TRBV29-1 to TRBJ2-5; maybe TRBD2 (6 bases). The ends were cut back, 6 bases at V and 5 bases at J, with 22 bases in the middle. Germline-derived CDR1 and CDR2 are SQVTM and ANQGSEA. The CDR3 extends over 15 amino acids. Here the CDR3 reads CSVHLWEPGVETQYF. Here the CDR3 DNA reads TGCAGCGTCCATTTGTGGGAACCGGGGGTGGAGACCCAGTACTTC.